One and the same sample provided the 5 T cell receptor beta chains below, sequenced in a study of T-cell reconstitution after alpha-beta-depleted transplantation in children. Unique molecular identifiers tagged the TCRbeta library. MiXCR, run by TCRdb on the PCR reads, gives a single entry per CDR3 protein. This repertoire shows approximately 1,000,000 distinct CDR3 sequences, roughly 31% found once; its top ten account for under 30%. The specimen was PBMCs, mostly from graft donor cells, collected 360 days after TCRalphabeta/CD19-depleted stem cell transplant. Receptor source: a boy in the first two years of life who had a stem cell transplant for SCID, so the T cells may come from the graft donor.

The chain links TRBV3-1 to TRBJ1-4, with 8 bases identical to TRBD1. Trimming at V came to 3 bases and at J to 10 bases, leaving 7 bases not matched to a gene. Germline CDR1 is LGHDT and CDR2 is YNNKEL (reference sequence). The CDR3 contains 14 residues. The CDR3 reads CASSQRTGLGKLFF. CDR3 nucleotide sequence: TGTGCCAGCAGCCAGCGGACAGGGCTTGGAAAACTGTTTTTT.

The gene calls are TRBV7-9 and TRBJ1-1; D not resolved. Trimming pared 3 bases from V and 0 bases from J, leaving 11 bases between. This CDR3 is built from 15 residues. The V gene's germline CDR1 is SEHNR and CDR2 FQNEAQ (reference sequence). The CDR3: CASSFVTRLNTEAFF. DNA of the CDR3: TGTGCCAGCAGCTTCGTAACCAGGCTGAACACTGAAGCTTTCTTT. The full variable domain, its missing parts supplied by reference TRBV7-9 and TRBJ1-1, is DTGVSQNPRHKITKRGQNVTFRCDPISEHNRLYWYRQTLGQGPEFLTYFQNEAQLEKSRLLSDRFSAERPKGSFSTLEIQRTEQGDSAMYLCASSFVTRLNTEAFFGQGTRLTVV.

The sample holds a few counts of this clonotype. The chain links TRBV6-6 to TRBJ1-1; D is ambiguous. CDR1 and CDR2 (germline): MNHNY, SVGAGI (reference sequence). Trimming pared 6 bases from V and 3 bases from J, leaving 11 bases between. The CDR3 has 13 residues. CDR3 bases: TGTGCCAGCAGACCAACGGCTGACACTGAAGCTTTCTTT. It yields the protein CASRPTADTEAFF.

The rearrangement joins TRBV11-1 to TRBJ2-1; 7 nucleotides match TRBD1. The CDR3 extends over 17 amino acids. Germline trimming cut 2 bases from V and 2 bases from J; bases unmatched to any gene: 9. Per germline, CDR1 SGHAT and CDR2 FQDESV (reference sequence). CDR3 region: CASSLRGPPLPYNEQFF. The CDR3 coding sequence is TGTGCCAGCAGCTTAAGGGGGCCCCCTTTACCCTACAATGAGCAGTTCTTC.

CDR3 loop: CASRRDGGAYEQYF. For the CDR3, the DNA is TGTGCCAGCAGGAGGGACGGAGGAGCCTACGAGCAGTACTTC. This rearrangement joins TRBV6-5 to TRBJ2-7, with D possibly being TRBD1 or TRBD2 (5 bases each). Germline CDR1 is MNHEY and CDR2 is SVGAGI. The CDR3 loop spans 14 amino acids. V shed 6 bases and J shed 2 bases, with 14 bases lying between them.